Presented here are 5 T cell receptor beta chains from one specimen sequenced in a study of CD8 T cells in Susac syndrome. Reverse transcription of about 0.45 to 1 ug RNA used random hexamers. TCRdb reprocessed the immunoSEQ multiplex PCR reads with MiXCR, giving one entry per CDR3 protein. The sample lists tens of thousands of distinct CDR3 sequences; roughly nine tenths were seen once. The sequenced sample consisted of CD8+ T cells from PBMCs. These receptor sequences come from a human donor with multiple sclerosis.

V and J are TRBV19 and TRBJ1-6; D is possibly TRBD1 (5 bases). This CDR3 is built from 15 residues. CDR1 LNHDA and CDR2 SQIVND come from the germline V gene (reference sequence). V lost 5 bases and J lost 10, with 18 bases in between. Written as DNA, the CDR3 is TGTGCCAGTAGTGGATGGGCCAGGGCCAACTCACCCCTCCACTTT. Its protein is CASSGWARANSPLHF.

The chain recombines TRBV10-2 with TRBJ2-1; D uncertain. Trimming removed 8 bases at V and 9 bases at J, with 11 bases between. Germline V gives CDR1 WSHSY, CDR2 SAAADI. The CDR3 extends over 11 amino acids. The CDR3 DNA follows: TGCGCCAGCGGGGAAGGAGTTGAGCAGTTCTTC. This encodes CASGEGVEQFF.

V is TRBV12-3 or TRBV12-4 and J is TRBJ1-1; a possible D gene is TRBD1 (6 bases). V dropped 2 bases and J dropped 3 bases, with 13 bases sitting between them. The CDR3 runs to 15 residues. The DNA for the CDR3 is TGTGCCAGCAGTTTAACGGGGGCGCGGGACACTGAAGCTTTCTTT. This sequence encodes CASSLTGARDTEAFF.

The gene calls are TRBV7-9 and TRBJ1-2; D gene ambiguous. This CDR3 comprises 13 residues. Germline assignment: CDR1 SEHNR and CDR2 FQNEAQ (reference sequence). V gave up 3 bases and J gave up 5 bases, with 10 bases separating them. The CDR3 is CASSFTSGYGYTF. The CDR3 DNA reads TGTGCCAGCAGCTTTACGTCTGGGTATGGCTACACCTTC.

The V and J genes are TRBV27 and TRBJ2-1; 16 bases align to TRBD2. CDR3 length equals 17 residues. The V segment lost 8 bases and the J segment 10 bases; nucleotides outside the gene matches: 14. The germline CDR1 and CDR2 sequences are MNHEY and SMNVEV (reference sequence). The CDR3 sequence: CASGYPGLAGGPREQFF. CDR3 coding DNA: TGTGCCAGCGGTTACCCGGGACTAGCGGGAGGGCCCCGGGAGCAGTTCTTC.